A single sample is the source of the 5 T cell receptor beta chains below, sequenced in a study of T cells after yellow fever vaccination. Each CDR3 protein gets one entry after TCRdb re-called the 5' RACE reads with MiXCR. The sample comprises roughly 150,000 distinct CDR3 sequences, approximately 6.6% of which are singletons, and under 0.7% rests with the top ten. Material: CD4+ T cells sorted from PBMCs, obtained 10 days after the yellow fever booster vaccination. Every receptor here comes from a man aged 25-45 years who received the YFV17D yellow fever vaccine.

Only a few counts were recorded for this clonotype. This chain uses TRBV5-4 with TRBJ2-3; the match to TRBD1 covers 7 bases. This CDR3 contains 16 residues. The germline V gene encodes CDR1 SGHNT and CDR2 YYREEE (reference sequence). V was clipped by 0 bases and J by 4 bases; unmatched bases: 8. CDR3 loop: CASSLGVRQGSDTQYF. CDR3 coding DNA: TGTGCCAGCAGCTTGGGCGTCCGACAGGGATCAGATACGCAGTATTTT.

In its sample, this clonotype was seen many times. The chain has TRBV3-1 and TRBJ2-4; no clear D. The CDR3 runs 14 residues. The germline V gene encodes CDR1 LGHDT and CDR2 YNNKEL (reference sequence). The germline V and J ends were trimmed by 4 bases and 3 bases, with 10 bases remaining between them. This CDR3 reads CASSLRQVKNIQYF. CDR3 DNA sequence: TGTGCCAGCAGCCTTCGGCAGGTCAAAAACATTCAGTACTTC.

This clonotype occurred many times. CDR3 sequence reads: CASSLAGEVFF. For the CDR3, the DNA is TGCGCCAGCAGCTTAGCGGGAGAAGTGTTCTTC. The chain joins TRBV5-1 to TRBJ2-1; 8 bases align to TRBD2. Unmatched junction bases numbered 4, after V lost 2 bases and J lost 15 bases. Germline CDR1 reads SGHRS; CDR2 reads YFSETQ. The length of the CDR3 is 11 residues.

This clonotype was picked up many times. V is TRBV5-1 and J is TRBJ2-2, with D possibly TRBD2 on 6 matching bases. The V gene's germline CDR1 is SGHRS and CDR2 YFSETQ. The V gene lost 5 bases and the J gene lost 5 bases, with 19 bases spanning the gap. The CDR3 is 16 amino acids. For the CDR3, the DNA is TGCGCCAGCAGAGCGGAGGGCATAGTGACAACCGGGGAGCTGTTTTTT. Translation gives CASRAEGIVTTGELFF.

With respect to this clonotype: This may be a read error, as it is one base from a much larger clone. The chain is built from TRBV5-5 and TRBJ2-1, with TRBD1 matching 7 bases. Germline assignment: CDR1 SGHKS and CDR2 YYEKEE (reference sequence). The CDR3 length is 16 residues. Unmatched junction bases numbered 15, after V lost 6 bases and J lost 6 bases. The CDR3 spells CASTLTERDSFNEQFF. The DNA for the CDR3 is TGTGCCAGCACCCTTACCGAACGGGACAGCTTCAATGAGCAGTTCTTC.